This TCR beta chain was sequenced in a study of blood T cells in healthy people across ages. For every donor, a draw yielded around 10 milliliters of peripheral blood. Per-sample PBMC isolation yielded at least 6.5 million cells. Through a sample-barcoded 5' primer and a J-beta primer mix, a second PCR was run for roughly 6 to 12 cycles. TCRdb reprocessed the 5' RACE reads with MiXCR, giving one entry per CDR3 protein. The sample contains hundreds of thousands of distinct CDR3 sequences, 40% to 60% of which appear only once. The CDR3 loop spans 13 amino acids. V lost 3 bases and J lost 4, with 8 bases in between. CDR1 and CDR2 from the germline V gene are SGHRS and YFSETQ. Study results and limitations: Age showed a roughly linear inverse relationship with TCR beta diversity per million T cells.

Worth noting for this clonotype: What it binds is not known.

The receptor was derived from a man younger than 40 in good health. Sequences were obtained from blood. V and J are TRBV5-1 and TRBJ2-1, with D perhaps matching TRBD2 (6 bases). CDR3 sequence: CASSWGEYNEQFF. The CDR3 coding sequence is TGCGCCAGCAGCTGGGGGGAATACAATGAGCAGTTCTTC. The full variable domain, in which reference TRBV5-1 and TRBJ2-1 provide the parts outside the CDR3, is KAGVTQTPRYLIKTRGQQVTLSCSPISGHRSVSWYQQTPGQGLQFLFEYFSETQRNKGNFPGRFSGRQFSNSRSEMNVSTLELGDSALYLCASSWGEYNEQFFGPGTRLTVL.